This T cell receptor beta chain originates from a study of blood T cell repertoires in COVID-19. About the research overall: Both acute and convalescent COVID-19 samples were obtained from the United States, Italy and Spain. PBMCs, B-cell-depleted T cells, or T cells provided the cDNA or gDNA that made up the material.

The germline V gene encodes CDR1 MNHEY and CDR2 SVGAGI. V was pared by 5 bases and J by 0 bases, with 11 bases between. CDR3 size: 15 residues. Authors' data handling: Estimation of nucleated cell counts was performed using reference gene primer amplification. Method: immunoSEQ multiplex PCR; TCRdb's copy keeps in-frame clones and lacks some. V and J calls and clone size follow that table, whereas D and trimming were derived from the DNA. The table shows about 50,000 clones, with about 89% occurring only once. The sequenced sample consisted of peripheral blood. The receptor was isolated from a human donor in a cohort sampled during active COVID-19. The chain is built from TRBV6-5 and TRBJ2-1, with D perhaps matching TRBD1 (5 bases). CDR3: CASSRQSVSYNEQFF. The CDR3 DNA follows: TGTGCCAGCAGTCGACAGAGCGTCTCCTACAATGAGCAGTTCTTC.